These T cell receptor beta chains were read from a single sample in a study of cytomegalovirus exposure and HLA in healthy donors. The assay was immunoSEQ multiplex PCR, and TCRdb's table has in-frame clones only and misses some. This sample carries approximately 120,000 clones, approximately 85% of them seen once, and the ten largest clones take roughly 6.7%. The source material was PBMCs. These TCRs come from a woman younger than 45 in good health and CMV-seropositive. CDR3s include the opening cysteine and the closing phenylalanine or tryptophan. A D gene is named only where the DNA matches it firmly. Some rows mark clone size as missing; the rest say once, few, many or name a class of expanded clone.

J gene,D gene,V gene,clone size,CDR3 length,CDR3 DNA,CDR3 protein
TRBJ1-6,TRBD1,TRBV30,NA,17,TGTGCCTGGAGTGTACTAAGCCTAGACAGGGGAGCTTTACCCCTCCACTTT,CAWSVLSLDRGALPLHF
TRBJ2-7,NA,TRBV5-8,NA,14,TGTGCCAGCAGTTGGGGTGACAGTTTCTACGAGCAGTACTTC,CASSWGDSFYEQYF
TRBJ1-2,TRBD1,TRBV2,NA,15,TGTGCCAGCAGAGCGGGACAGGGGGGCAACTATGGCTACACCTTC,CASRAGQGGNYGYTF
TRBJ2-6,NA,TRBV7-8,NA,14,TGTGCCAGCGGGCTGACCTCTGGGGCCAACGTCCTGACTTTC,CASGLTSGANVLTF
TRBJ1-3,NA,TRBV27,NA,15,TGTGCCAGCAGTTTAGCCGGGACTGCTGGAAACACCATATATTTT,CASSLAGTAGNTIYF
TRBJ2-2,NA,TRBV6-6,NA,14,TGTGCCAGCAGTTACTCTGGAGGGTCCGGGGAGCTGTTTTTT,CASSYSGGSGELFF
TRBJ1-1,NA,TRBV28,NA,12,TGTGCCAGCAGTTTAAAGCTACTTGAAGCTTTCTTT,CASSLKLLEAFF
TRBJ1-1,NA,TRBV29-1,NA,12,TGCAGCGTTGGCGGGTTGAACACTGAAGCTTTCTTT,CSVGGLNTEAFF
TRBJ1-2,NA,TRBV2,NA,14,TGTGCCAGCAGTTATGTGACAGGTCCTGAGGGCTACACCTTC,CASSYVTGPEGYTF
TRBJ2-2,TRBD1,TRBV7-3,NA,17,TGTGCCAGCAGCTTAGCGGGACAGGGTCTAAGTACCGGGGAGCTGTTTTTT,CASSLAGQGLSTGELFF
TRBJ2-7,NA,TRBV2,few,14,TGTGCCAGCAGAGAGGAGCAAAAGGATTCCGAGCAGTACTTC,CASREEQKDSEQYF
TRBJ1-1,TRBD1,TRBV4-2,once,16,TGTGCCAGCAGTTTTAGTCAGGGACAGATGAACACTGAAGCTTTCTTT,CASSFSQGQMNTEAFF
TRBJ2-5,TRBD2,TRBV6-6,NA,16,TGTGCCAGCAGTTACCCCACGGTCGGGGGGGCGAAGACCCAGTACTTC,CASSYPTVGGAKTQYF
TRBJ1-3,TRBD1,TRBV10-3,NA,16,TGTGCCATCAGTGCAGGGGGCAGCCTCTCTGGAAACACCATATATTTT,CAISAGGSLSGNTIYF
TRBJ1-5,NA,TRBV5-1,NA,14,TGCGCCAGCAGCTTGTCGGGGGGCAATCAGCCCCAGCATTTT,CASSLSGGNQPQHF
TRBJ1-5,NA,TRBV28,NA,14,TGTGCCAGCAGTGACTTCCTAGAGGGTCAGCCCCAGCATTTT,CASSDFLEGQPQHF
TRBJ1-2,NA,TRBV7-9,NA,17,TGTGCCAGCAGCGCTAGTCCGGGACTTCAGGTGGACTATGGCTACACCTTC,CASSASPGLQVDYGYTF
TRBJ2-3,NA,TRBV9,NA,16,TGTGCCAGCAGCGTGTTCAGCGGGCCCGGCACAGATACGCAGTATTTT,CASSVFSGPGTDTQYF
TRBJ2-7,TRBD1,TRBV28,NA,15,TGTGCCAGCAGTCAACCGGGACAGGTCACCTACGAGCAGTACTTC,CASSQPGQVTYEQYF
TRBJ1-2,TRBD1,TRBV5-1,once,21,TGCGCCAGCAGCTTGGCCCATGGTAAGCAGGGGGATATTTGGCATGACTATGGCTACACCTTC,CASSLAHGKQGDIWHDYGYTF
TRBJ1-1,NA,TRBV6-4,NA,13,TGTGCCAGCAGTGCCCTCAGGGGTGCTGAAGCTTTCTTT,CASSALRGAEAFF
TRBJ2-3,NA,TRBV20-1,NA,10,TGCAGTGCCTCCCTAGATACGCAGTATTTT,CSASLDTQYF
TRBJ2-5,NA,TRBV2,NA,15,TGTGCCAGCAGTGATGGTGTGGGAGGCGGGGAGACCCAGTACTTC,CASSDGVGGGETQYF
TRBJ1-2,NA,TRBV9,NA,15,TGTGCCAGCAGCGTAGTGGCGAGTTTAGCGAACGGCTACACCTTC,CASSVVASLANGYTF
TRBJ2-3,TRBD1,TRBV11-3,few,16,TGTGCCAGCAGCCCCGGGACAGCCCTTAGCACAGATACGCAGTATTTT,CASSPGTALSTDTQYF
TRBJ1-3,TRBD1,TRBV5-1,NA,16,TGCGCCAGCAGCTCCCTTGCAGGGGGCGTTGGAAACACCATATATTTT,CASSSLAGGVGNTIYF
TRBJ2-1,TRBD2,TRBV28,NA,17,TGTGCCAGCAGCTCCCCTTTGCGGGGGGGCTTTGGAAATGAGCAGTTCTTC,CASSSPLRGGFGNEQFF
TRBJ1-1,NA,TRBV11-2,NA,13,TGTGCCAGCAGCTTAGTGGAGGGCACTGAAGCTTTCTTT,CASSLVEGTEAFF
TRBJ1-1,NA,TRBV7-9,NA,13,TGTGCCAGCAGCTTAGAAGGAGGGACTGAAGCTTTCTTT,CASSLEGGTEAFF
TRBJ2-2,NA,TRBV5-1,NA,15,TGCGCCAGCAGCTTTGGACAGCTGAACACCGGGGAGCTGTTTTTT,CASSFGQLNTGELFF
TRBJ2-1,TRBD2,TRBV5-4,NA,15,TGTGCCAGCAGCTTGAGGCTAGCGGGGAACAATGAGCAGTTCTTC,CASSLRLAGNNEQFF
TRBJ1-1,NA,TRBV28,few,13,TGTGCCAGCAGCAGGCACCAGAACACTGAAGCTTTCTTT,CASSRHQNTEAFF
TRBJ1-1,NA,TRBV18,NA,15,TGTGCCAGCTCACCCGGGGTTCCGGGGAACACTGAAGCTTTCTTT,CASSPGVPGNTEAFF
TRBJ2-7,TRBD1,TRBV4-1,few,16,TGCGCCAGCAGCCTTGGAGCTACAGGGGAATATGGCGAGCAGTACTTC,CASSLGATGEYGEQYF
TRBJ2-3,TRBD1,TRBV5-1,NA,17,TGCGCCAGCAGCGCACCACCGAGGGGGCCCAGCACAGATACGCAGTATTTT,CASSAPPRGPSTDTQYF
TRBJ2-7,TRBD1,TRBV28,NA,13,TGTGCCAGCAATCCGGGACAGGGGTACGAGCAGTACTTC,CASNPGQGYEQYF
TRBJ2-3,TRBD2,TRBV5-6,once,13,TGTGCCAGCAGCTTGGGGACTAGCGATACGCAGTATTTT,CASSLGTSDTQYF
TRBJ1-1,NA,TRBV6-6,NA,14,TGTGCCAGCAGTTACAGCGGTGTAAACACTGAAGCTTTCTTT,CASSYSGVNTEAFF
TRBJ2-7,TRBD2,TRBV19,NA,16,TGTGCCAGTAGTGGCGGGACTAGCGGTAGCTCCTACGAGCAGTACTTC,CASSGGTSGSSYEQYF
TRBJ1-5,NA,TRBV7-9,NA,15,TGTGCCAGCAGCTTAGGTGGTCAGGGATATCAGCCCCAGCATTTT,CASSLGGQGYQPQHF
TRBJ1-1,NA,TRBV18,few,16,TGTGCCAGCTCGTCTCCGGGACACTCAGGGAACACTGAAGCTTTCTTT,CASSSPGHSGNTEAFF
TRBJ2-7,TRBD2,TRBV10-3,NA,14,TGTGCCACCCGGACTAGCGGGGCTTCCTACGAGCAGTACTTC,CATRTSGASYEQYF
TRBJ2-7,TRBD2,TRBV30,NA,16,TGTGCCTGGAGTGCATCCGGGACTAGCGGCTCCTACGAGCAGTACTTC,CAWSASGTSGSYEQYF
TRBJ2-5,TRBD1,TRBV6-6,NA,15,TGTGCCAGCAGTTCCTATACAGGGGTGAGGGAGACCCAGTACTTC,CASSSYTGVRETQYF
TRBJ2-7,TRBD1,TRBV9,NA,16,TGTGCCAGCAGCGACAACGGACAGGGGCTTTCCTACGAGCAGTACTTC,CASSDNGQGLSYEQYF
TRBJ2-3,NA,TRBV11-2,NA,16,TGTGCCAGCAGCTTAAGGCTAGCTGTCGGGGAAGGTACGCAGTATTTT,CASSLRLAVGEGTQYF
TRBJ1-1,NA,TRBV6-5,NA,14,TGTGCCAGCAGTTACAGAGCAGGGGCAACTCTGGCTTTCTTT,CASSYRAGATLAFF
TRBJ2-1,TRBD2,TRBV30,once,12,TGTGCCTGGGCGAGCGGGGGCAATGAGCAGTTCTTC,CAWASGGNEQFF
TRBJ1-1,NA,TRBV18,NA,14,TGTGCCAGCTCAGGAGCCAAATTGAACACTGAAGCTTTCTTT,CASSGAKLNTEAFF
TRBJ1-2,TRBD1,TRBV7-9,once,14,TGTTCCAGCAGCCCCGGACAGGGCACAGGGGGCTACACCTTC,CSSSPGQGTGGYTF
TRBJ1-2,NA,TRBV5-1,NA,14,TGCGCCAGCAGCTTAGGGTTCGAGGGCTATGGCTACACCTTC,CASSLGFEGYGYTF
TRBJ2-1,TRBD2,TRBV10-1,NA,15,TGCGCCAGCAGTGCCCGACTAGCGGAAAACAATGAGCAGTTCTTC,CASSARLAENNEQFF
TRBJ1-5,TRBD1,TRBV7-7,few,16,TGTGCCAGCAGCTTAGCTGACAGGGATGTAAGCCAGCCCCAGCATTTT,CASSLADRDVSQPQHF
TRBJ1-4,TRBD1,TRBV2,NA,12,TGTGCCAGCAGTGAGACAGGGGGAAGACTGTTTTTT,CASSETGGRLFF
TRBJ1-1,NA,TRBV6-6,NA,10,TGTGCCAGCAGGTTCACTGAAGCTTTCTTC,CASRFTEAFF
TRBJ2-7,TRBD2,TRBV5-1,NA,15,TGCGCCAGCAGCCGGGGACTAGCGGGGGCCTACGAGCAGTACTTC,CASSRGLAGAYEQYF
TRBJ2-7,TRBD1,TRBV11-2,NA,15,TGTGCCAGCAGCCGGGACAGGGGTAGTAGCTACGAGCAGTACTTC,CASSRDRGSSYEQYF